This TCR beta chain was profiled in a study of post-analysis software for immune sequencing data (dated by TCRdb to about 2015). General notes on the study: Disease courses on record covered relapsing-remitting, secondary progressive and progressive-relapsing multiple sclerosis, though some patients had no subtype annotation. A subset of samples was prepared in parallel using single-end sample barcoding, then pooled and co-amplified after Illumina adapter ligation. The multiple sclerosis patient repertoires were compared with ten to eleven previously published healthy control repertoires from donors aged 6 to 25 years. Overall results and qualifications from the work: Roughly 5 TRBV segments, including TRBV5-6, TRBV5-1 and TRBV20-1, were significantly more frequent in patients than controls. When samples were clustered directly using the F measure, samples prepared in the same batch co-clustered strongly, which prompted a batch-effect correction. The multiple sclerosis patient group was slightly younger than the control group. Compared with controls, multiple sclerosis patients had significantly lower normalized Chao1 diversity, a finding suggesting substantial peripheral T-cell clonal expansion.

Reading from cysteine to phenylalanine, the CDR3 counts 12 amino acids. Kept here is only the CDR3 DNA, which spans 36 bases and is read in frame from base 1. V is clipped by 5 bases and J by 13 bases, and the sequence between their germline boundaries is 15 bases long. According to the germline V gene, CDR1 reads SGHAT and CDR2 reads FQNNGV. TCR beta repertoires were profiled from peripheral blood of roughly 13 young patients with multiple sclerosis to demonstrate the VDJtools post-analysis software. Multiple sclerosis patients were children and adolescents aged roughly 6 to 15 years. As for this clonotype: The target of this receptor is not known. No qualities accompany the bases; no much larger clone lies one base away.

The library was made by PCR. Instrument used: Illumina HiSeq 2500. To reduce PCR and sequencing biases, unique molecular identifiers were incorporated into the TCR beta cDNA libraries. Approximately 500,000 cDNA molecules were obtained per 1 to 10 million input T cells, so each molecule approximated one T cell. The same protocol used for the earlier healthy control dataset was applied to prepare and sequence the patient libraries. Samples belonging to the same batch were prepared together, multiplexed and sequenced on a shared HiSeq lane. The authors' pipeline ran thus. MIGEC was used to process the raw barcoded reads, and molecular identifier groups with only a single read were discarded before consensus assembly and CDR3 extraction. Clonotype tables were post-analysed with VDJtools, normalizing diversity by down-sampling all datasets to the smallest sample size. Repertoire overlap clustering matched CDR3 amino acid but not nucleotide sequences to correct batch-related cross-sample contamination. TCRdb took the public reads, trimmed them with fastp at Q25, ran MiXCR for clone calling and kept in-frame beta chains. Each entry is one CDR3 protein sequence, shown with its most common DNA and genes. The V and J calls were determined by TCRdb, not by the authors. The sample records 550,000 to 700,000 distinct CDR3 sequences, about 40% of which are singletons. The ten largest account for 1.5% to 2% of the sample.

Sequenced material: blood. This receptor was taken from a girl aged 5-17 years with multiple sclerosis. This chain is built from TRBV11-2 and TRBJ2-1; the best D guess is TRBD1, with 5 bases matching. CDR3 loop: CASSRAQGQQFF. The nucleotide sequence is TGTGCCAGCAGCCGCGCACAAGGACAACAGTTCTTC.